This T cell receptor (beta chain) stems from a study of blood T cell repertoires in COVID-19. Looking at the study overall: Both acute and convalescent COVID-19 samples were obtained from the United States, Italy and Spain. T cells, B-cell-depleted T cells, or PBMCs provided the cDNA or gDNA that served as material.

Per the original methods: Amplification of reference gene primers was used by the study to estimate nucleated cell counts. Repertoires were generated with immunoSEQ multiplex PCR, while TCRdb's copy carries only in-frame clones and drops some. V, J and clone size are taken as reported in that table, and D and trimming were inferred from the DNA itself. Among about 500,000 clones listed, 80% to 90% were seen once. Seattle patient enrollment occurred during active infection, with longitudinal follow-up thereafter. The CDR3 spans 16 residues. With V trimmed by 5 bases and J by 6 bases, 11 bases remained unmatched. Germline assignment: CDR1 SEHNR and CDR2 FQNEAQ (reference sequence).

The sequencing input was peripheral blood. The V gene is TRBV7-9, the J gene TRBJ2-1; TRBD1 matches 9 bases. The clonotype was recovered from a man between 18 and 35 years old with COVID-19, enrolled during active disease. CDR3 nucleotide sequence: TGTGCCAGCAGCCGGAACCGGGACAGGGTAAGCAATGAGCAGTTCTTC. It yields the protein CASSRNRDRVSNEQFF.